The rows below give T cell receptor beta chains drawn from one sample of a study of graft-versus-host responses after intestinal transplantation. Here immunoSEQ multiplex PCR was the method, and the copy in TCRdb shows in-frame clones only, minus some. This table holds over 100,000 clones, more than 80% found once. The antigens these receptors bind are not known. Sequenced here: unstimulated CD4+ T cells sorted from spleen or lymph node cells, sampled before transplant. These receptors were collected from a human donor who was the organ donor for an intestinal transplant. CDR3s include the opening cysteine and the closing phenylalanine or tryptophan. A D gene is named only where the DNA matches it firmly. Rows give clone size only sometimes, using once, few, many, or a class for an expanded clone.

v_call	d_call	j_call	clone_size	cdr3_aa	cdr3_nt
TRBV18	.	TRBJ1-1	.	CASSQAVNTEAFF	TGTGCCAGCTCACAAGCGGTGAACACTGAAGCTTTCTTT
TRBV6-5	TRBD2	TRBJ2-7	.	CATGLAGAYEQYF	TGTGCCACCGGACTAGCGGGCGCCTACGAGCAGTACTTC
TRBV6-5	.	TRBJ2-7	few	CASSYLPGRGYEQYF	TGTGCCAGCAGTTACTTGCCGGGGCGGGGCTACGAGCAGTACTTC
TRBV2	.	TRBJ2-5	.	CASSVGEETQYF	TGTGCCAGCAGTGTCGGGGAAGAGACCCAGTACTTC
TRBV6-5	.	TRBJ1-2	.	CASSYVGNYGYTF	TGTGCCAGCAGTTACGTGGGGAACTATGGCTACACCTTC
TRBV20-1	.	TRBJ2-1	.	CSARGGTQGFF	TGCAGTGCTAGAGGAGGCACCCAGGGGTTCTTC
TRBV9	TRBD2	TRBJ2-1	.	CASSLGLAIYNEQFF	TGTGCCAGCAGCCTTGGACTAGCCATATACAATGAGCAGTTCTTC
TRBV5-6	.	TRBJ1-1	.	CASSVRDVPEAFF	TGTGCCAGCAGCGTCCGGGACGTGCCTGAAGCTTTCTTT
TRBV2	.	TRBJ1-5	once	CASSEGVRPQHF	TGTGCCAGCAGTGAAGGGGTACGGCCCCAGCATTTT
TRBV4-1	.	TRBJ1-2	.	CASSQDPAWGAYGYTF	TGCGCCAGCAGCCAAGATCCAGCTTGGGGGGCCTATGGCTACACCTTC
TRBV6-5	TRBD2	TRBJ2-7	.	CASSLRGGRAYEQYF	TGTGCCAGCAGCTTAAGGGGCGGGAGGGCCTACGAGCAGTACTTC
TRBV23-1	.	TRBJ2-1	.	CASSQDRPFF	TGCGCCAGCAGTCAAGATAGACCGTTCTTC
TRBV20-1	.	TRBJ2-4	once	CSARGPEVQYF	TGCAGTGCTAGAGGTCCCGAAGTCCAGTACTTC
TRBV27	.	TRBJ1-1	.	CASSFRPGMNTEAFF	TGTGCCAGCAGTTTTAGACCGGGGATGAACACTGAAGCTTTCTTT
TRBV6-1	TRBD2	TRBJ2-5	.	CATQDSGSKVETQYF	TGTGCCACGCAAGATAGCGGGAGTAAGGTGGAGACCCAGTACTTC
TRBV30	TRBD2	TRBJ2-1	.	CAWRGSGRSYNEQFF	TGTGCCTGGAGGGGTAGCGGGAGATCCTACAATGAGCAGTTCTTC
TRBV6-7	TRBD2	TRBJ2-3	.	CATQGSGGSTDTQYF	TGTGCCACCCAGGGTAGCGGGGGCTCCACAGATACGCAGTATTTT
TRBV4-1	TRBD1	TRBJ2-7	once	CASSQVGTGGSEQYF	TGCGCCAGCAGCCAAGTAGGGACAGGGGGTTCCGAGCAGTACTTC
TRBV6-1	TRBD2	TRBJ2-5	.	CASSEEVGLAGRETQYF	TGTGCCAGCAGTGAAGAAGTAGGACTAGCGGGACGGGAGACCCAGTACTTC
TRBV4-2	.	TRBJ2-3	.	CASSQEDSSTDTQYF	TGTGCCAGCAGCCAAGAGGACAGCAGCACAGATACGCAGTATTTT
TRBV6-1	.	TRBJ1-5	.	CASSEGPENNQPQHF	TGTGCCAGCAGTGAAGGACCGGAGAACAATCAGCCCCAGCATTTT
TRBV2	.	TRBJ1-5	once	CASSEQGNQPQHF	TGTGCCAGCAGTGAACAGGGCAATCAGCCCCAGCATTTT
TRBV11-2	.	TRBJ2-5	.	CASSLEGTQYF	TGTGCCAGCAGCTTAGAAGGGACCCAGTACTTC
TRBV30	.	TRBJ2-3	.	CAWSVHGSGDTQYF	TGTGCCTGGAGTGTACACGGGAGTGGGGATACGCAGTATTTT
TRBV5-1	TRBD1	TRBJ1-3	.	CASSWDSSGNTIYF	TGCGCCAGCAGCTGGGACAGCTCTGGAAACACCATATATTTT
TRBV9	.	TRBJ2-3	.	CASSVAAGYTDTQYF	TGTGCCAGCAGCGTAGCCGCAGGGTACACAGATACGCAGTATTTT
TRBV19	TRBD1	TRBJ1-1	.	CASSIEGTGREFTEAFF	TGTGCCAGTAGTATAGAGGGGACAGGGAGGGAGTTCACGGAAGCTTTCTTT
TRBV10-3	.	TRBJ2-6	.	CAISGQPSSGANVLTF	TGTGCCATCAGCGGACAGCCGAGCTCTGGGGCCAACGTCCTGACTTTC
TRBV15	.	TRBJ2-7	.	CATSRDRFEQYF	TGTGCCACCAGCAGAGATCGTTTCGAGCAGTACTTC
TRBV15	TRBD2	TRBJ2-1	once	CATSRDLAGGPGDNEQFF	TGTGCCACCAGCAGAGATCTAGCGGGAGGCCCTGGGGACAATGAGCAGTTCTTC
TRBV6-5	TRBD2	TRBJ2-7	few	CASSYSIAGGPPEQYF	TGTGCCAGCAGTTACTCGATTGCGGGAGGCCCCCCCGAGCAGTACTTC
TRBV23-1	.	TRBJ2-5	once	CASSQFGRNQETQYF	TGCGCCAGCAGTCAATTTGGCAGAAACCAAGAGACCCAGTACTTC
TRBV6-5	TRBD2	TRBJ2-7	.	CASRRLAGRGHEQYF	TGTGCCAGCAGGAGACTAGCGGGAAGGGGCCACGAGCAGTACTTC